The TCR beta chain under discussion was sequenced for a study of cytomegalovirus exposure and HLA in healthy donors. Trimming at V came to 2 bases and at J to 1 base, leaving 3 bases not matched to a gene. Germline V gene data show CDR1 as SGHRS and CDR2 as YFSETQ. The CDR3 spans 14 residues. Study-level results: As a later analysis revealed, most CMV-associated TCR beta chains appeared HLA-restricted.

This clone has more than one count but fewer than ten. Its specificity is not known. The sample contains more than one DNA sequence encoding this CDR3. Amplification used 60 Vbeta primers and 13 Jbeta primers. Assay used: immunoSEQ multiplex PCR; TCRdb lists only in-frame clones, some missing. Of some 140,000 clones listed, under 10% were seen once; the top ten hold roughly 6.4%. This sequence joins TRBV5-1 and TRBJ2-7, with 7 bases lining up with TRBD1. The sequencing input was PBMCs. The clonotype comes from a woman in her thirties or forties in good health and CMV-seropositive. In DNA form, the CDR3 reads TGCGCCAGCAGCTTAGGGGACAGTTCCTACGAGCAGTACTTC. Translating it yields CASSLGDSSYEQYF.